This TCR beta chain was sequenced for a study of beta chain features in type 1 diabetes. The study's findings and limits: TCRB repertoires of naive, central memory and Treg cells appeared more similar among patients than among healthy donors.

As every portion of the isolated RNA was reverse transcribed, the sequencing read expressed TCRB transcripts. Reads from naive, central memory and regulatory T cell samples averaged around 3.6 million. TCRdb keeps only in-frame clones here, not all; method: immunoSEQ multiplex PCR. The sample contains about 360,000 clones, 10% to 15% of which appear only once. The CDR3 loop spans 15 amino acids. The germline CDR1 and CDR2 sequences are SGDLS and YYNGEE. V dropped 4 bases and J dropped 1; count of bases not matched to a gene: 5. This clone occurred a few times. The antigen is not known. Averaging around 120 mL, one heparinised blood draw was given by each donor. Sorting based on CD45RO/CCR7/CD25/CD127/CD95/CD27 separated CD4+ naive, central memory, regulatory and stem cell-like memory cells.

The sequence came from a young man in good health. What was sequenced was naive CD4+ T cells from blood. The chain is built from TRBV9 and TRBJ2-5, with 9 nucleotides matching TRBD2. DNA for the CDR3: TGTGCCAGCAGCCCACGACTAGCGGCCCAAGAGACCCAGTACTTC. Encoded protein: CASSPRLAAQETQYF.